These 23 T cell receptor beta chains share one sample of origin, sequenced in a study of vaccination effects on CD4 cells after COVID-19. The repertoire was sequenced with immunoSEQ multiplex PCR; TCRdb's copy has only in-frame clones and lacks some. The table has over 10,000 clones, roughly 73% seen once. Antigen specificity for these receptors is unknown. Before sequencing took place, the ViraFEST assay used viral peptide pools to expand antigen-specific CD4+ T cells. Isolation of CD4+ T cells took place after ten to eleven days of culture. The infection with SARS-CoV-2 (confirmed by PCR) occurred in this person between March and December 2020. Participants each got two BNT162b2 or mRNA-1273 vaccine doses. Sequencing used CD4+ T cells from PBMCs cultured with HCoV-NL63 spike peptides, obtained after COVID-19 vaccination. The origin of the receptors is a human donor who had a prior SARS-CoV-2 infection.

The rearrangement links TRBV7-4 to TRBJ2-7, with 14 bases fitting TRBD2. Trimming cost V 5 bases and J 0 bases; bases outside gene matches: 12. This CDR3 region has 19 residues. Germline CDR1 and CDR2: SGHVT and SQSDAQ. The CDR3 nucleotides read TGTGCCAGCAGCCTAGGGACTAGCGGGGGCCAGCCTCACTCCTACGAGCAGTACTTC. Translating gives CASSLGTSGGQPHSYEQYF.

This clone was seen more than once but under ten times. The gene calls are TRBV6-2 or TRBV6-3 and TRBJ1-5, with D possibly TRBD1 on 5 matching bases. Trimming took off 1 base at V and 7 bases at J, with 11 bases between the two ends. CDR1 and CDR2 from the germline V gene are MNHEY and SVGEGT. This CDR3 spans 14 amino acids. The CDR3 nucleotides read TGTGCCAGCAGTTACTTCTGGGGGGGACAGCCCCAGCATTTT. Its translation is CASSYFWGGQPQHF.

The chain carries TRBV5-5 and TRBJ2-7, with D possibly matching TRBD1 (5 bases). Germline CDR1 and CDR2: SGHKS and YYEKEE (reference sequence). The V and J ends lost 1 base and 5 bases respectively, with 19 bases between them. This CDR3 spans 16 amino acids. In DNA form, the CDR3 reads TGTGCCAGCAGCTTGCTGTTGCGGCAGGGTGACCACGAGCAGTACTTC. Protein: CASSLLLRQGDHEQYF.

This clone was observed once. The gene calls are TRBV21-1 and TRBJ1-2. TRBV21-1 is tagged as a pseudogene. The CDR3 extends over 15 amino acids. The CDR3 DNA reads TGTGCCAGCAGCAAAGAAAGTGAAGATAACTATGGCTACACCTTC. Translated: CASSKESEDNYGYTF.

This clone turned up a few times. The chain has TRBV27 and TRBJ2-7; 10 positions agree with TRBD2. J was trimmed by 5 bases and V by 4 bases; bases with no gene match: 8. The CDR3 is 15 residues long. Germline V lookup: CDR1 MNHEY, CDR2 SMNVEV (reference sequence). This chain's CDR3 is CASSSSGRAAHEQYF. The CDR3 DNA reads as TGTGCCAGCAGTTCCAGCGGGAGGGCCGCCCACGAGCAGTACTTC.

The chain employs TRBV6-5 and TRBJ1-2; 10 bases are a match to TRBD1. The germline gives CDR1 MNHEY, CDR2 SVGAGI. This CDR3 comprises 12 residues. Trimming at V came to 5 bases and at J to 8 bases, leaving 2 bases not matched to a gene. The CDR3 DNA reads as TGTGCCAGCAGTCGGGGACAGGGGGGCTACACCTTC. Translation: CASSRGQGGYTF.

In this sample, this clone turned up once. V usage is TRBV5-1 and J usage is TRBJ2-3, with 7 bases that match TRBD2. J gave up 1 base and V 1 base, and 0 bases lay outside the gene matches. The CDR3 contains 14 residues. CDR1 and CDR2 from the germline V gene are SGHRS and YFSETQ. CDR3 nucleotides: TGCGCCAGCAGCTTGACTAGCGGCACAGATACGCAGTATTTT. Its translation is CASSLTSGTDTQYF. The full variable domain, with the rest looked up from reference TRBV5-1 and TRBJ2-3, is KAGVTQTPRYLIKTRGQQVTLSCSPISGHRSVSWYQQTPGQGLQFLFEYFSETQRNKGNFPGRFSGRQFSNSRSEMNVSTLELGDSALYLCASSLTSGTDTQYFGPGTRLTVL.

The DNA for the CDR3 is TGTGCCACCAGTGAGAATTTCAACAGGGGACAGGTCTATCTCGAAGCTTTCTTT. As protein: CATSENFNRGQVYLEAFF. This rearrangement joins TRBV24-1 to TRBJ1-1; 8 bases align to TRBD1. The V segment lost 4 bases and the J segment 8 bases; nucleotides outside the gene matches: 20. CDR3 size: 18 residues. From germline, CDR1 is KGHDR and CDR2 SFDVKD.

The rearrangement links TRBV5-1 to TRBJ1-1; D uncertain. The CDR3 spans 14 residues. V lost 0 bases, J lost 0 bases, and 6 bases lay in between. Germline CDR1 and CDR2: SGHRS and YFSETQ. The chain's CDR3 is CASSLGSMNTEAFF. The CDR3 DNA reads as TGCGCCAGCAGCTTGGGTAGCATGAACACTGAAGCTTTCTTT.

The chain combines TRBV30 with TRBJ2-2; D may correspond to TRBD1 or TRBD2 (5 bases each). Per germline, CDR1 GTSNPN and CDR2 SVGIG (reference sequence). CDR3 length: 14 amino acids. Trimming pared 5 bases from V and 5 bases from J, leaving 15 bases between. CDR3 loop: CAWDLGVGTGELFF. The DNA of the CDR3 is TGTGCCTGGGATTTGGGGGTAGGGACCGGGGAGCTGTTTTTT.

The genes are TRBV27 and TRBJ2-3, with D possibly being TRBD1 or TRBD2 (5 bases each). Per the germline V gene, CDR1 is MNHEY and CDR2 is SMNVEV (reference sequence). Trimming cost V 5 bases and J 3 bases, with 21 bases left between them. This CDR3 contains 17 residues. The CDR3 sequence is CASSLRSAGRGTDTQYF. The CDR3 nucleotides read TGTGCCAGCAGTCTTCGATCGGCAGGGAGAGGGACAGATACGCAGTATTTT.

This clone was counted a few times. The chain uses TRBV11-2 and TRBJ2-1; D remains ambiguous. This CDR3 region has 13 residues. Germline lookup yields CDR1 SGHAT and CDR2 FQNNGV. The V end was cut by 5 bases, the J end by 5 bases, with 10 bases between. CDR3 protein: CASSPSLDNEQFF. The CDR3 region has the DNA TGTGCCAGCAGCCCTAGTTTGGACAATGAGCAGTTCTTC.

CDR3 sequence (DNA): TGTGCCAGCAGCTCCATCGGAATACTGCAAGAGACCCAGTACTTC. Residues: CASSSIGILQETQYF. This rearrangement joins TRBV11-1 to TRBJ2-5; D unclear. CDR1 SGHAT and CDR2 FQDESV come from the germline V gene (reference sequence). The CDR3 is 15 amino acids. The ends were cut back, 4 bases at V and 2 bases at J, with 14 bases in the middle. The full variable domain, its missing parts supplied by reference TRBV11-1 and TRBJ2-5, is EAEVAQSPRYKITEKSQAVAFWCDPISGHATLYWYRQILGQGPELLVQFQDESVVDDSQLPKDRFSAERLKGVDSTLKIQPAELGDSAMYLCASSSIGILQETQYFGPGTRLLVL.

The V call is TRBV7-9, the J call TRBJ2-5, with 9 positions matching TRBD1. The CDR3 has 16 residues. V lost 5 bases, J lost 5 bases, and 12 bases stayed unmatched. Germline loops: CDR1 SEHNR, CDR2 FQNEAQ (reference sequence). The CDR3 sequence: CASSTDRGHLDETQYF. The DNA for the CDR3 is TGTGCCAGCAGCACGGACAGGGGACACCTCGACGAGACCCAGTACTTC.

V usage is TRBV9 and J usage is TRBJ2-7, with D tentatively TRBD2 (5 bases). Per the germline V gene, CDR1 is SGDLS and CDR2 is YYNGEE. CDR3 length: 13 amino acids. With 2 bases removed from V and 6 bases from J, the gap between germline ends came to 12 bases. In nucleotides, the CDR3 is TGTGCCAGCAGCGTTGGAGGCCCCAGCGAGCAGTACTTC. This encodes CASSVGGPSEQYF.

CDR3 region: CATSREGTLTTGELFF. The CDR3 bases are TGTGCCACCAGCAGAGAAGGGACTTTGACCACCGGGGAGCTGTTTTTT. This rearrangement joins TRBV15 to TRBJ2-2; possible D gene TRBD2, 6 bases. This CDR3 contains 16 residues. Germline CDR1 and CDR2: LNHNV and YYDKDF (reference sequence). Trimming shortened V by 0 bases and J by 4 bases, and 12 bases separated the two germline ends. Full variable domain (remainder filled in from reference TRBV15 and TRBJ2-2): DAMVIQNPRYQVTQFGKPVTLSCSQTLNHNVMYWYQQKSSQAPKLLFHYYDKDFNNEADTPDNFQSRRPNTSFCFLDIRSPGLGDTAMYLCATSREGTLTTGELFFGEGSRLTVL.

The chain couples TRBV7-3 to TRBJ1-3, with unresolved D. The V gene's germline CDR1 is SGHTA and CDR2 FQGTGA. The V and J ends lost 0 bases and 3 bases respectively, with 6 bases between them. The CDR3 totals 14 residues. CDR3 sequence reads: CASSLTGGGNTIYF. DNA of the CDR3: TGTGCCAGCAGCTTAACGGGAGGTGGAAACACCATATATTTT.

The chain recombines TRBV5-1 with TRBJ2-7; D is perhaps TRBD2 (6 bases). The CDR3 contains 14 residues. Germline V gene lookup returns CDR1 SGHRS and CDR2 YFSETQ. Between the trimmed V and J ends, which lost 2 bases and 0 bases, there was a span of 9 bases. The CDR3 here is CASSFRETSYEQYF. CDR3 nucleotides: TGCGCCAGCAGCTTCCGGGAGACCTCCTACGAGCAGTACTTC.

Written as DNA, the CDR3 is TGTGCCAGCAGCTCTCGGAGCTCCTACAATGAGCAGTTCTTC. As protein: CASSSRSSYNEQFF. The genes are TRBV3-1 (or the pseudogene TRBV3-2) and TRBJ2-1; D call uncertain. Per the germline V gene, CDR1 is LGHDT and CDR2 is YNNKEL (reference sequence). Trimming left V 5 bases short and J 0 bases short, with 8 bases between. There are 14 residues in the CDR3.

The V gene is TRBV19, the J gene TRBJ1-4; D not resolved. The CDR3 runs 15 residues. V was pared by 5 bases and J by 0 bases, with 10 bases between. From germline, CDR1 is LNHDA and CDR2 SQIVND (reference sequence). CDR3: CASSSVSPTNEKLFF. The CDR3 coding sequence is TGTGCCAGTAGTTCGGTTTCCCCAACTAATGAAAAACTGTTTTTT.

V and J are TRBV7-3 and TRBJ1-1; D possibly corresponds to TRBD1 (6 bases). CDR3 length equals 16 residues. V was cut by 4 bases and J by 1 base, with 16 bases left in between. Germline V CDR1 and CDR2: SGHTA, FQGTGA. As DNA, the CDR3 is TGTGCCAGCAGCTCAGTGGGGGGGCTAGGGAACACTGAAGCTTTCTTT. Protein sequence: CASSSVGGLGNTEAFF. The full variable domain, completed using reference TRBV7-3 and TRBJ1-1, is GAGVSQTPSNKVTEKGKYVELRCDPISGHTALYWYRQSLGQGPEFLIYFQGTGAADDSGLPNDRFFAVRPEGSVSTLKIQRTERGDSAVYLCASSSVGGLGNTEAFFGQGTRLTVV.

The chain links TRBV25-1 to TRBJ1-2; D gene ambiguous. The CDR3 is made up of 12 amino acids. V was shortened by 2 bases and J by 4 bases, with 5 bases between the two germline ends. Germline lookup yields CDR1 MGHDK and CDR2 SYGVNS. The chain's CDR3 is CASSEGSYGYTF. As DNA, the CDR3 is TGTGCCAGCAGTGAAGGTAGCTATGGCTACACCTTC.

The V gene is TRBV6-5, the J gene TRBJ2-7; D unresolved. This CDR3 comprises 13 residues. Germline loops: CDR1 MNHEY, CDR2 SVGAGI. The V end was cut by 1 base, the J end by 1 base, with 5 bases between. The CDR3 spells CASSYLQSYEQYF. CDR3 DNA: TGTGCCAGCAGTTACTTACAGTCCTACGAGCAGTACTTC.